Listed below are T cell receptor beta chains from one sample, sequenced in a study of blood T cell repertoires in COVID-19. The table came from immunoSEQ multiplex PCR; TCRdb's copy has only in-frame clones and leaves some out. The data show more than 200,000 clones, around 87% seen once. The sequencing input was peripheral blood. Receptors were obtained from a woman aged 55-75 years with COVID-19, enrolled during active disease. The CDR3 runs from the conserved cysteine through the conserved F or W. A D gene is named only where the DNA matches it firmly. Size tells how often a clone was seen (once, few, many) or the class of an expanded clone, and some rows leave it out.

TRBJ1-1,.,TRBV30,.,TGTGCCTGGAGTTTGCAGATTTCCACTGAAGCTTTCTTT,CAWSLQISTEAFF
TRBJ2-5,.,TRBV11-2,TRBD2,TGTGCCAGCAGCACCGGGACTAGCGGGAGTTTTGAGACCCAGTACTTC,CASSTGTSGSFETQYF
TRBJ1-3,.,TRBV5-1,TRBD1,TGCGCCAGCAGCGCGACAGGGTTTGGAAACACCATATATTTT,CASSATGFGNTIYF
TRBJ2-7,once,TRBV27,.,TGTGCCAGCAGGGGAACTAGTCCGAACGAGCAGTACTTC,CASRGTSPNEQYF
TRBJ1-6,.,TRBV19,TRBD1,TGTGCCAGTAGTACCTCGGACAGGGGTAATTCACCCCTCCACTTT,CASSTSDRGNSPLHF
TRBJ2-1,.,TRBV11-1,TRBD2,TGTGCCAGCAGCTCCCGACTAGCGGACTACAATGAGCAGTTCTTC,CASSSRLADYNEQFF
TRBJ1-4,.,TRBV30,.,TGTGCCTGGAGTGTAAGGGGCGAAAAACTGTTTTTT,CAWSVRGEKLFF
TRBJ1-2,.,TRBV12-5,.,TGTGCTAGTGGTTTGGGACAGGCGCACTATGGCTACACCTTC,CASGLGQAHYGYTF
TRBJ1-2,.,TRBV7-9,TRBD1,TGTGCCAGCAGCACTCAGGGGGGTAATGGCTACACCTTC,CASSTQGGNGYTF
TRBJ2-5,.,TRBV2,.,TGTGCCAGCAGTGTTGGCGGAGGAGAGACCCAGTACTTC,CASSVGGGETQYF
TRBJ1-4,.,TRBV27,.,TGTGCCAGCAGTTTATCTTCGCGAGATGAAAAACTGTTTTTT,CASSLSSRDEKLFF
TRBJ2-2,.,TRBV30,.,TGTGCCTGGGGCAGCACCGGGGAGCTGTTTTTT,CAWGSTGELFF
TRBJ2-3,.,TRBV4-2,TRBD2,TGTGCCAGCAGCCAAGCTACGGGAGGGGCGTCGGATACGCAGTATTTT,CASSQATGGASDTQYF